This TCR beta chain was retrieved from a study of shared clonotypes between healthy human individuals. Study-level points and caveats: The naive CD4 repertoires of a handful of donors were compared, and approximately 5% of clonotypes were shared.

Regarding this clone: What it binds is unknown.

Naive CD45RA+ and memory CD45RA-negative subsets were split from CD4+ cells. The method was immunoSEQ multiplex PCR; TCRdb's version includes in-frame clones alone and lacks a portion of them. The table records approximately 640,000 clones, roughly 70% of them present only once. This CDR3 spans 14 amino acids. The germline V gene encodes CDR1 GTSNPN and CDR2 SVGIG (reference sequence). V lost 3 bases and J 1 base, leaving 10 bases between the germline ends. The chain has TRBV30 and TRBJ2-1; a weak D match, TRBD1 (5 bases). This TCR derives from a young woman in good health. The sequenced material came from memory CD4+ T cells sorted from blood. Subset specified: CD45RA-negative fraction. CDR3 residues: CAWRAGLSYNEQFF. DNA for the CDR3: TGTGCCTGGAGAGCAGGGTTGTCCTACAATGAGCAGTTCTTC.